The clone carrying this T cell receptor (beta chain) was seen just once. The antigen is not known. Investigators sought sequencing depths of between 1 in 200,000 and 1 in 1 million T cells. Assay: immunoSEQ multiplex PCR; the TCRdb copy retains only in-frame clones and omits some. Altogether approximately 200,000 clones are present, over 55% being singletons, with the ten largest covering roughly 13%. The sample belongs to a study of cytotoxic CD8 clonotypes in ibrutinib-treated CLL. Overall study results and limits: In comparison with age-matched healthy donors, baseline clonality was higher and tracked circulating CD8+ T-cell counts. Public clonotypes, an uncommon group, contracted or remained stable on treatment.

The germline V gene encodes CDR1 GTSNPN and CDR2 SVGIG (reference sequence). Trimming cost V 4 bases and J 2 bases, with 11 bases left between them. The CDR3 extends over 13 amino acids. Sequenced here: PBMCs, sampled after 24 months of ibrutinib treatment. The genes are TRBV30 and TRBJ1-2; a possible D gene is TRBD1 (6 bases). The receptor's source is a human donor with chronic lymphocytic leukemia. CDR3 in DNA: TGTGCCTGGAACAAAGGGGGGAACTATGGCTACACCTTC. It yields the protein CAWNKGGNYGYTF.